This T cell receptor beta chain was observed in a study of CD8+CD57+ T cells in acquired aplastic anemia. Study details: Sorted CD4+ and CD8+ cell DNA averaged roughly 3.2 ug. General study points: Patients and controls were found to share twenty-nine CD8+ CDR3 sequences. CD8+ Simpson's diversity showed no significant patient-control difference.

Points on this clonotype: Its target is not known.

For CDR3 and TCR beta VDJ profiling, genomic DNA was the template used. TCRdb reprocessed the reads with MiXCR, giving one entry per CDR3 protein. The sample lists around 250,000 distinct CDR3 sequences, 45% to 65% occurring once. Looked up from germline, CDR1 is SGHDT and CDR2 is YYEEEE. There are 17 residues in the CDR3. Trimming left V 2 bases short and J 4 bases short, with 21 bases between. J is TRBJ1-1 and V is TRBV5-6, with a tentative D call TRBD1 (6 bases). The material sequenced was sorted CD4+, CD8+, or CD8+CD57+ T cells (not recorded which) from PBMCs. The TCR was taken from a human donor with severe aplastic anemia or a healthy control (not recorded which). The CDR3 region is CASSFGTTPSAGTEAFF. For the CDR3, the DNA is TGTGCCAGCAGCTTTGGGACAACTCCCTCGGCGGGCACTGAAGCTTTCTTT.